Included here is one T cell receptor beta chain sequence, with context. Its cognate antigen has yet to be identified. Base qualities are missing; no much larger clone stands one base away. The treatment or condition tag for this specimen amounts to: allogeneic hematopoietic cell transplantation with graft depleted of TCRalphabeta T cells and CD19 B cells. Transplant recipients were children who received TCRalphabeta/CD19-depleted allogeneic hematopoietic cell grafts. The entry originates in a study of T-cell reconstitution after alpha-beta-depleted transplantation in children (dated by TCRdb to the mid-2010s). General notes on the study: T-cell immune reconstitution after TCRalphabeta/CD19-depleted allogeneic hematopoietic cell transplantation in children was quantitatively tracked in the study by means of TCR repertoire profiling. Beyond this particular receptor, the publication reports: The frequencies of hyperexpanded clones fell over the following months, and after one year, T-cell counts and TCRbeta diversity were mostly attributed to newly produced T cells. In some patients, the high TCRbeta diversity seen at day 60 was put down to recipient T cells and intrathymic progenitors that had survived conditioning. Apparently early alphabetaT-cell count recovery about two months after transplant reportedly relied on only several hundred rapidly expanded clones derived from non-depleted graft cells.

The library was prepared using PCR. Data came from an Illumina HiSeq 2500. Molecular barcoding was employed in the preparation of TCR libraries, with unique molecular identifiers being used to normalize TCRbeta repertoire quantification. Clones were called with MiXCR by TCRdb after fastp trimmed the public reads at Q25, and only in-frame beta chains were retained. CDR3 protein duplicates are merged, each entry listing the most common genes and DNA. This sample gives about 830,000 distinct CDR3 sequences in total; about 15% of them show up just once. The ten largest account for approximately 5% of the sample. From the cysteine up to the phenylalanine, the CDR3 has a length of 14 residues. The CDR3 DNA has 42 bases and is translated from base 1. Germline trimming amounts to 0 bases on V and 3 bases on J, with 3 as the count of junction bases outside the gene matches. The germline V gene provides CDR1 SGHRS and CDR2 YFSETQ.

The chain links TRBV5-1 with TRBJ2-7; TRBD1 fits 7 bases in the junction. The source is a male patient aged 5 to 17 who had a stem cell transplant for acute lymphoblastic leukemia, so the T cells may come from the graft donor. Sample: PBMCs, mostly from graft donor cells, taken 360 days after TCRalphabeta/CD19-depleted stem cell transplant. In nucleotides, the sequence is TGCGCCAGCAGCTTGGGAGGGACAGACTACGAGCAGTACTTC. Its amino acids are CASSLGGTDYEQYF.